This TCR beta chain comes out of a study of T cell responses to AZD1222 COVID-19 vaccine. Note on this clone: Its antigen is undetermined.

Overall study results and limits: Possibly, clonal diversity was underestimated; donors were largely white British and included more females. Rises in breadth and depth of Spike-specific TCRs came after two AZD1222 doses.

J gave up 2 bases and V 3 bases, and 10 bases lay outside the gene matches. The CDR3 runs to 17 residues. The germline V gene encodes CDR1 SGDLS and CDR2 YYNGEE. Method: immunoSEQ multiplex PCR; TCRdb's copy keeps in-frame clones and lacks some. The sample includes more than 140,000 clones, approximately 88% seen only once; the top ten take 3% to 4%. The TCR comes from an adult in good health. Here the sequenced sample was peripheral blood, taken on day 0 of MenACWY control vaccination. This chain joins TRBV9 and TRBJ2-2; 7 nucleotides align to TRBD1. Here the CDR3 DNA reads TGTGCCAGCAGCGGAAGAAGGGGGCCGCGAAACACCGGGGAGCTGTTTTTT. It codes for CASSGRRGPRNTGELFF.